This T cell receptor (beta chain) was profiled in a study of OX40 agonist ivuxolimab in advanced cancers. Study context: A history of anti-PD-1, anti-PD-L1 or anti-CTLA-4 therapy was acceptable, and roughly 40% had some.

This clone has only one observation. The antigen remains unidentified. Clones were sequenced by immunoSEQ multiplex PCR, and TCRdb holds only the in-frame ones, with some missing. This table holds approximately 82,000 clones, about 93% found once. Study-wide results and limits: Partial responders at 0.1-3.0 mg/kg showed near-lowest clonal expansion.

The sequences come from CD4+ or CD8+ T cells sorted from blood, collected in a trial of the OX40 agonist ivuxolimab. This receptor was taken from an adult with an advanced solid tumor such as melanoma, head and neck, liver or kidney cancer.

The DNA of the CDR3 is TGTGCCAGCTTTGGGGGAGGCACTGAAGCTTTCTTT. Amino acid sequence: CASFGGGTEAFF. V and J are TRBV6-5 and TRBJ1-1; tentative D call: TRBD1 (5 bases). V was clipped by 8 bases and J by 4 bases, with 11 bases between them. The CDR3 is 12 amino acids. Per germline, CDR1 MNHEY and CDR2 SVGAGI.